This passage covers 18 T cell receptor beta chains from one sample sequenced in a study of blood T cell repertoires in COVID-19 (dated by TCRdb to 2018 to 2020). To prepare the library, the immunoSEQ multiplex PCR assay was applied. Sourced from immuneACCESS, this table was stored by TCRdb with only in-frame sequences that have V and J called. A share of the clones is absent; for the studies checked, an unresolved V gene accounts for under half, and the remainder has no known explanation. This sample holds about 100,000 clones; more than 75% were observed only once. Roughly 11% of the sample is taken by the ten largest. The sequenced material came from peripheral blood. These receptors all come from a woman in her 30s with acute or convalescent COVID-19.

This rearrangement joins TRBV11-1 to TRBJ2-7; a weak D match, TRBD2 (5 bases). The germline gives CDR1 SGHAT, CDR2 FQDESV (reference sequence). This CDR3 contains 16 residues. Trimming removed 1 base at V and 3 bases at J, with 16 bases between. CDR3 residues: CASSLGRENTYYEQYF. The CDR3 region has the DNA TGTGCCAGCAGCTTAGGTAGGGAGAACACCTACTACGAGCAGTACTTC.

V gene TRBV2 combines with J gene TRBJ1-2; D might be TRBD1 (6 bases). This CDR3 has 15 residues. The ends were cut back, 6 bases at V and 0 bases at J, with 14 bases in the middle. CDR1 and CDR2 from the germline V gene are SNHLY and FYNNEI. Written as DNA, the CDR3 is TGTGCCAGCAGAACACCCACAGGGTCTAACTATGGCTACACCTTC. It encodes CASRTPTGSNYGYTF.

The rearrangement joins TRBV5-1 to TRBJ1-4, with D unresolved. The CDR3 consists of 14 residues. V lost 6 bases and J lost 4, with 13 bases in between. The germline V gene has CDR1 SGHRS and CDR2 YFSETQ. The CDR3 loop reads CASTPGPHNEKLFF. DNA for the CDR3: TGCGCCAGCACCCCTGGGCCCCATAATGAAAAACTGTTTTTT. The full variable domain, its missing parts supplied by reference TRBV5-1 and TRBJ1-4, is KAGVTQTPRYLIKTRGQQVTLSCSPISGHRSVSWYQQTPGQGLQFLFEYFSETQRNKGNFPGRFSGRQFSNSRSEMNVSTLELGDSALYLCASTPGPHNEKLFFGSGTQLSVL.

The chain uses TRBV9 and TRBJ2-1, with 10 bases matching TRBD2. The germline gives CDR1 SGDLS, CDR2 YYNGEE. The CDR3 is 19 residues long. With V trimmed by 3 bases and J by 5 bases, 17 bases remained unmatched. The CDR3 nucleotides are TGTGCCAGCAGCGCCGGTTGGACTAGCGGACAGACTACTGACAATGAGCAGTTCTTC. Translation gives CASSAGWTSGQTTDNEQFF.

J is TRBJ2-7 and V is TRBV27; D gene unclear. Trimming removed 0 bases at V and 6 bases at J, with 9 bases between. The CDR3 length is 13 residues. Germline V gene data show CDR1 as MNHEY and CDR2 as SMNVEV (reference sequence). The CDR3 bases are TGTGCCAGCAGTTTATCGTCCGGGTTCGAGCAGTACTTC. As protein: CASSLSSGFEQYF.

J is TRBJ1-2 and V is TRBV2; 8 bases fit TRBD1. The germline gives CDR1 SNHLY, CDR2 FYNNEI. V gave up 5 bases and J gave up 4 bases; unmatched junction bases: 9. The CDR3 length is 15 residues. CDR3 in amino acids: CASSPDRAGGYGYTF. The CDR3 DNA follows: TGTGCCAGCAGTCCGGACAGGGCCGGTGGCTATGGCTACACCTTC.

This clone appeared once. V is TRBV5-1 and J is TRBJ2-2; D not resolved. Trimming shortened V by 1 base and J by 0 bases, and 7 bases separated the two germline ends. The CDR3 runs 15 residues. CDR1 SGHRS and CDR2 YFSETQ come from the germline V gene. The CDR3 DNA is TGCGCCAGCAGCTTGTGGCAGACGAACACCGGGGAGCTGTTTTTT. Encoded protein: CASSLWQTNTGELFF.

The rearrangement links TRBV7-6 to TRBJ2-7; TRBD1 aligns across 8 bases. CDR3 length: 14 amino acids. Germline V gene lookup returns CDR1 SGHVS and CDR2 FNYEAQ. The ends lost 5 bases at V and 3 bases at J; junction bases unmatched: 6. CDR3 nucleotides: TGTGCCAGCAGCCCCCAAGGACAGGGCTACGAGCAGTACTTC. The encoded protein is CASSPQGQGYEQYF. Full variable domain (rest looked up from reference TRBV7-6 and TRBJ2-7): GAGVSQSPRYKVTKRGQDVALRCDPISGHVSLYWYRQALGQGPEFLTYFNYEAQQDKSGLPNDRFSAERPEGSISTLTIQRTEQRDSAMYRCASSPQGQGYEQYFGPGTRLTVT.

This clone was seen a single time. The chain recombines TRBV19 with TRBJ2-1, with D possibly TRBD1 on 5 matching bases. Germline CDR1 is LNHDA and CDR2 is SQIVND (reference sequence). Trimming removed 8 bases at V and 8 bases at J, with 16 bases between. There are 13 residues in the CDR3. CDR3 sequence: CASHPRERDEQFF. The CDR3 region has the DNA TGTGCCAGTCATCCCAGGGAAAGGGATGAGCAGTTCTTC.

This chain links TRBV7-3 with TRBJ2-1; possibly TRBD2 for D (7 bases). V was pared by 1 base and J by 4 bases, with 14 bases between. Germline CDR1 reads SGHTA; CDR2 reads FQGTGA. The CDR3 sequence is 16 residues long. CDR3: CASSLNPAGTYNEQFF. The CDR3 DNA reads as TGTGCCAGCAGCTTAAACCCAGCGGGGACATACAATGAGCAGTTCTTC.

The genes are TRBV27 and TRBJ1-2; TRBD1 agrees at 8 bases. Germline assignment: CDR1 MNHEY and CDR2 SMNVEV (reference sequence). V shed 8 bases and J 4 bases; nucleotides not matched to a gene: 12. The CDR3 covers 15 residues. In DNA, the CDR3 is TGTGCCAGCTTCACCCGGACAGGGCCACGCTATGGCTACACCTTC. Its translation is CASFTRTGPRYGYTF.

The gene calls are TRBV7-3 and TRBJ1-1; D ambiguous. The CDR3 extends over 13 amino acids. Trimming stripped 1 base from V and 5 bases from J, with 8 bases between. Germline-derived CDR1 and CDR2 are SGHTA and FQGTGA. CDR3 sequence (DNA): TGTGCCAGCAGCTTAAAACCGGGGACTGAAGCTTTCTTT. The encoded protein is CASSLKPGTEAFF.

This clone was counted once. V is TRBV10-3 and J is TRBJ1-6, with 9 bases identical to TRBD1. The CDR3 has 15 residues. V dropped 10 bases and J dropped 0; count of bases not matched to a gene: 4. Germline V gene sequence: CDR1 ENHRY, CDR2 SYGVKD. DNA of the CDR3: TGTGCCACCGGGACAGGGAGCTCCTATAATTCACCCCTCCACTTT. Amino acid sequence: CATGTGSSYNSPLHF.

With regard to this clone: Other DNA variants within this sample encode the same CDR3. This chain links TRBV6-4 with TRBJ2-3; 11 bases map to TRBD2. Germline V gene lookup returns CDR1 MRHNA and CDR2 SNTAGT. Unmatched junction bases numbered 0, after V lost 0 bases and J lost 4 bases. The CDR3 is 15 amino acids. In DNA, the CDR3 is TGTGCCAGCAGTGACTCTAGCGGGGGGGCAGATACGCAGTATTTT. As protein: CASSDSSGGADTQYF.

This rearrangement joins TRBV6-5 to TRBJ2-2, with unresolved D. CDR1 MNHEY and CDR2 SVGAGI come from the germline V gene. The ends were cut back, 7 bases at V and 6 bases at J, with 12 bases in the middle. This CDR3 has 13 amino acids. In DNA, the CDR3 is TGTGCCAGCACGCGTAGCATGGCCGGGGAGCTGTTTTTT. This codes for CASTRSMAGELFF.

CDR3 DNA sequence: TGTGCCAGCAGTGAGGACAGAGGGCCACAAGAGACCCAGTACTTC. Its translation is CASSEDRGPQETQYF. V and J are TRBV6-1 and TRBJ2-5; D may be TRBD1 (6 bases). The germline V and J ends were trimmed by 3 bases and 2 bases, with 13 bases remaining between them. This CDR3 has 15 amino acids. Looked up from germline, CDR1 is MNHNS and CDR2 is SASEGT.

This clone was counted a few times. The gene calls are TRBV7-3 and TRBJ2-6; TRBD1 matches at 8 bases. Germline V lookup: CDR1 SGHTA, CDR2 FQGTGA. With 4 bases clipped from V and 0 bases from J, the junction kept 5 bases outside the gene matches. The CDR3 contains 17 residues. The CDR3 loop is CASSSGTGYSGANVLTF. CDR3 in DNA: TGTGCCAGCAGCTCCGGGACAGGATACTCTGGGGCCAACGTCCTGACTTTC.

The chain is built from TRBV19 and TRBJ2-7, with 8 positions matching TRBD2. The germline V gene encodes CDR1 LNHDA and CDR2 SQIVND (reference sequence). This CDR3 is 13 amino acids long. The V segment lost 10 bases and the J segment 7 bases; nucleotides outside the gene matches: 12. The CDR3 reads CATRGDPEEEQYF. CDR3 in DNA: TGTGCCACGCGGGGGGACCCCGAAGAAGAGCAGTACTTC.